A selection of T cell receptor beta chains follows, all from one sample in a study of T cells in localized non-small cell lung cancer. Clones were read by immunoSEQ multiplex PCR, and TCRdb kept only the in-frame ones, dropping some. The table records several thousand clones, about 40% of them present only once. Sequenced here: lung tumor tissue, sampled before any cancer treatment. These receptors originate from a man aged 40 to 70 with stage III lung adenocarcinoma. The CDR3 runs from the conserved cysteine through the conserved F or W. A D gene is named only where the DNA matches it firmly. Clone size, where shown, is once, few, many, or a class for clones that have expanded.

D	size	V	J	CDR3	DNA
TRBD1	few	TRBV9	TRBJ2-2	CASSERTGATGELFF	TGTGCCAGCAGTGAAAGGACAGGGGCCACCGGGGAGCTGTTTTTT
.	.	TRBV18	TRBJ1-2	CASSPGPGEGYTF	TGTGCCAGCTCACCAGGGCCCGGCGAGGGCTACACCTTC
.	.	TRBV19	TRBJ2-7	CASSILGTSYEQYF	TGTGCCAGTAGTATTTTGGGGACCTCCTACGAGCAGTACTTC
.	.	TRBV19	TRBJ1-4	CASSRQLLATNEKLFF	TGTGCCAGTAGCAGGCAGCTCTTGGCAACTAATGAAAAACTGTTTTTT
.	few	TRBV18	TRBJ1-1	CASSRVTTNTEAFF	TGTGCCAGCTCACGTGTAACGACGAACACTGAAGCTTTCTTT
TRBD1	.	TRBV19	TRBJ2-2	CASNFNRGAKTGELFF	TGTGCCAGCAATTTTAACAGGGGCGCGAAGACCGGGGAGCTGTTTTTT
.	few	TRBV9	TRBJ1-5	CATSDGFSNQPQHF	TGTGCCACGTCCGACGGTTTTAGCAATCAGCCCCAGCATTTT
TRBD2	.	TRBV6-8	TRBJ2-3	CASGLGGTSAYTDTQYF	TGTGCCAGCGGTCTAGGAGGGACTAGCGCCTACACAGATACGCAGTATTTT
.	.	TRBV19	TRBJ2-7	CASSIRGPYEQYF	TGTGCCAGTAGTATACGAGGGCCGTACGAGCAGTACTTC
TRBD1	few	TRBV6-8	TRBJ1-5	CAISPHRQGGNQPQHF	TGTGCCATCAGCCCTCATAGACAGGGCGGCAATCAGCCCCAGCATTTT
.	.	TRBV9	TRBJ1-3	CASSVDGAISSGNTIYF	TGTGCCAGCAGCGTAGACGGGGCTATCAGCTCTGGAAACACCATATATTTT
TRBD1	.	TRBV19	TRBJ2-5	CASSLGQGAQETQYF	TGTGCCAGTAGTCTCGGACAGGGGGCGCAAGAGACCCAGTACTTC
TRBD1	medium-sized	TRBV19	TRBJ1-5	CASSVNRGRQGPGVQPQHF	TGTGCCAGTAGTGTAAACAGGGGGCGGCAGGGGCCCGGGGTCCAGCCCCAGCATTTT
.	few	TRBV29-1	TRBJ1-2	CSVVVQGDYGYTF	TGCAGCGTTGTAGTTCAGGGCGACTATGGCTACACCTTC
.	medium-sized	TRBV4-1	TRBJ2-1	CASSQDDPYNEQFF	TGCGCCAGCAGCCAAGACGATCCCTACAATGAGCAGTTCTTC
.	.	TRBV6-8	TRBJ2-3	CASSFSGSPRFADTQYF	TGTGCCAGCAGTTTTTCAGGGAGTCCAAGGTTCGCAGATACGCAGTATTTT
TRBD1	.	TRBV15	TRBJ1-5	CATSSSTGGTAGNQPQHF	TGTGCCACCAGCAGTTCTACAGGGGGAACGGCAGGCAATCAGCCCCAGCATTTT
.	.	TRBV10-1	TRBJ2-7	CATTPPYEQYF	TGCGCCACCACCCCTCCCTACGAGCAGTACTTC
.	.	TRBV9	TRBJ2-7	CAILSDRTYEQYF	TGTGCCATCCTATCGGACAGAACCTACGAGCAGTACTTC
TRBD1	few	TRBV6-8	TRBJ1-1	CASTKTGGVTEAFF	TGTGCCAGCACCAAGACAGGGGGAGTAACTGAAGCTTTCTTT
TRBD2	.	TRBV19	TRBJ2-2	CASTTRGGRAPGELFF	TGTGCCTCTACAACGAGAGGCGGGAGGGCCCCCGGGGAGCTGTTTTTT
.	.	TRBV6-8	TRBJ2-7	CASSLPGGYEQYF	TGTGCCAGCAGTTTACCTGGGGGCTACGAGCAGTACTTC
.	few	TRBV9	TRBJ2-1	CASSVTPSYNEQFF	TGTGCCAGCAGCGTGACCCCTTCTTACAATGAGCAGTTCTTC
.	many	TRBV11-3	TRBJ2-1	CASSGSNYVNEQFF	TGTGCCAGCAGCGGATCTAATTATGTTAATGAGCAGTTCTTC
.	.	TRBV10-2	TRBJ2-2	CASSKMNTGELFF	TGCGCCAGCAGCAAGATGAACACCGGGGAGCTGTTTTTT
.	.	TRBV19	TRBJ2-7	CASMDSNLYEQYF	TGTGCCAGCATGGACAGTAACCTCTACGAGCAGTACTTC
TRBD2	.	TRBV29-1	TRBJ2-2	CSVEDGRATGELFF	TGCAGCGTTGAGGACGGGAGGGCCACCGGGGAGCTGTTTTTT
TRBD1	few	TRBV6-8	TRBJ1-1	CASRGQAENTEAFF	TGTGCCAGCCGGGGACAGGCAGAGAACACTGAAGCTTTCTTT